This TCR beta chain appears in the sequencing data of a study of blood T cell repertoires in COVID-19. As originally analysed: For nucleated cells, counts were estimated from reference gene primer amplification. TCRdb keeps only in-frame clones here, not all; method: immunoSEQ multiplex PCR. V and J calls and clone size are given by that table; D and trimming were obtained from the DNA. In the table there are 140,000 to 150,000 clones, roughly 76% of which are singletons. The germline V gene encodes CDR1 SGDLS and CDR2 YYNGEE. The CDR3 is 13 amino acids. The V end lost 3 bases, the J end lost 2 bases, and 8 bases lay between the germline ends.

The chain is built from TRBV9 and TRBJ1-1; maybe TRBD1 (5 bases). Sequenced input: peripheral blood. The origin of this receptor is a human donor with acute or convalescent COVID-19. The donor label of this sample is uncertain. DNA for the CDR3: TGTGCCAGCAGCGGCGACAGTAACACTGAAGCTTTCTTT. It is translated as CASSGDSNTEAFF.